This TCR beta chain originates from a study of T cell responses to AZD1222 COVID-19 vaccine. Study-wide context: Samples with a second dose at about 4 or about 12 weeks were pooled together. Study-level results: When two AZD1222 doses had been given, Spike-specific TCR breadth and depth rose. Targets within unmutated variant regions were reportedly found for nearly half of spike-specific TCRs. The repertoires were collected only after the peak T cell response.

Note on this clone: Its antigen is as yet unknown.

This table comes from immunoSEQ multiplex PCR, and its TCRdb copy is limited to in-frame clones, with some not included. The data contain under 200,000 clones, 94% of them singletons. This clonotype was sampled from an adult in good health. The source was peripheral blood, collected on day 0 of AZD1222 vaccination.

The CDR3 loop reads CASSPTGDSSYNEQFF. The CDR3 DNA reads TGTGCCAGCAGCCCGACAGGGGATAGCTCCTACAATGAGCAGTTCTTC. The V call is TRBV6-2 or TRBV6-3, the J call TRBJ2-1; TRBD1 matches at 8 bases. CDR3 length equals 16 residues. Trimming took 6 bases from V and 0 from J; bases not matched to a gene: 7. From germline, CDR1 is MNHEY and CDR2 SVGEGT.